What follows are 17 T cell receptor beta chains derived from one specimen sequenced in a study of beta chain features in type 1 diabetes. Study findings and constraints: A moderate, significant TCRB CDR3 shortening appeared in type 1 diabetes across four CD4+ subsets.

These receptors' antigens are unknown. The entirety of the isolated RNA underwent reverse transcription, so expressed TCRB transcripts were sequenced. Only in-frame clones appear in the TCRdb table, and some are missing; sequencing was by immunoSEQ multiplex PCR. The top ten hold 0.0095% to 0.011% of the sample, which has some 330,000 clones, over 9.5% seen once. Sequenced sample: naive CD4+ T cells from blood. Receptors originate from a young woman with type 1 diabetes.

The CDR3 coding sequence is TGTGCCAGCAGTTTATGGGGCGGCGGGAGGGCCTACGAGCAGTACTTC. Its protein product is CASSLWGGGRAYEQYF. The rearrangement links TRBV28 to TRBJ2-7; the match to TRBD2 covers 9 bases. V lost 0 bases to trimming and J lost 2 bases; unmatched junction nucleotides: 5. Germline CDR1 reads MDHEN; CDR2 reads SYDVKM. This CDR3 contains 16 residues.

The gene calls are TRBV30 and TRBJ2-1; 9 bases line up with TRBD1. CDR1 and CDR2 from the germline V gene are GTSNPN and SVGIG (reference sequence). The junction had 9 bases not matched to a gene; V was cut back by 3 bases and J by 3 bases. The CDR3 is 16 residues long. The CDR3 DNA reads TGTGCCTGGAGGCCTCAGAGGGGACAGGGCTACAATGAGCAGTTCTTC. It encodes CAWRPQRGQGYNEQFF.

The gene calls are TRBV4-1 and TRBJ2-7; maybe TRBD2 (7 bases). The CDR3 is 18 amino acids. From germline, CDR1 is MGHRA and CDR2 YSYEKL. The V and J ends lost 0 bases and 0 bases respectively, with 18 bases between them. The CDR3 coding sequence is TGCGCCAGCAGCCAAGATACCCTCAGGGAGGGACACTCCTACGAGCAGTACTTC. It codes for CASSQDTLREGHSYEQYF.

The chain links TRBV4-3 to TRBJ2-2; TRBD1 agrees at 7 bases. V dropped 1 base and J dropped 3; count of bases not matched to a gene: 2. The V gene's germline CDR1 is LGHNA and CDR2 YSLEER. This CDR3 has 15 amino acids. CDR3: CASSQVDRDTGELFF. The CDR3 DNA follows: TGCGCCAGCAGCCAAGTCGACAGGGACACCGGGGAGCTGTTTTTT.

The gene calls are TRBV28 and TRBJ2-4; D is undetermined. CDR1 is MDHEN, CDR2 SYDVKM, per germline. Trimming took 2 bases from V and 6 from J, leaving 11 bases between them. The CDR3 is 14 residues long. CDR3 in amino acids: CASSLRVSGNIQYF. CDR3 DNA: TGTGCCAGCAGTTTACGGGTTTCGGGAAACATTCAGTACTTC. The entire variable domain, with the rest obtained from reference TRBV28 and TRBJ2-4, is as follows: DVKVTQSSRYLVKRTGEKVFLECVQDMDHENMFWYRQDPGLGLRLIYFSYDVKMKEKGDIPEGYSVSREKKERFSLILESASTNQTSMYLCASSLRVSGNIQYFGAGTRLSVL.

This clone has a handful of counts. The chain links TRBV5-1 to TRBJ2-1; 8 nucleotides align to TRBD1. In germline, CDR1 is SGHRS, CDR2 YFSETQ. V shed 0 bases and J 9 bases; nucleotides not matched to a gene: 5. The CDR3 contains 14 residues. This chain's CDR3 is CASSLETGVGEQFF. In nucleotides, the CDR3 is TGCGCCAGCAGCTTGGAGACAGGGGTTGGTGAGCAGTTCTTC.

This clone turned up a few times. CDR3 nucleotides: TGTGCCAGTAGTATAGATCTGGGACAGATGGCCTACGAGCAGTACTTC. Amino acids: CASSIDLGQMAYEQYF. This chain uses TRBV19 with TRBJ2-7, with 7 nucleotides matching TRBD1. From germline, CDR1 is LNHDA and CDR2 SQIVND (reference sequence). This CDR3 is built from 16 residues. Trimming took 0 bases from V and 2 from J; bases not matched to a gene: 7. Combining the CDR3 with reference TRBV19 and TRBJ2-7 gives the whole variable domain DGGITQSPKYLFRKEGQNVTLSCEQNLNHDAMYWYRQDPGQGLRLIYYSQIVNDFQKGDIAEGYSVSREKKESFPLTVTSAQKNPTAFYLCASSIDLGQMAYEQYFGPGTRLTVT.

This sequence joins TRBV25-1 and TRBJ2-3; D is possibly TRBD2 (5 bases). The germline V gene has CDR1 MGHDK and CDR2 SYGVNS. Trimming removed 4 bases at V and 5 bases at J, with 10 bases between. This CDR3 spans 13 amino acids. The CDR3 bases are TGTGCCAGCAGTGTGACGGGGAGAGATACGCAGTATTTT. Translating it yields CASSVTGRDTQYF.

Concerning this clone itself: Other nucleotide sequences from this sample produce the same CDR3. The chain is built from TRBV7-2 and TRBJ1-1; D is unclear. This CDR3 region has 13 residues. Trimming removed 5 bases at V and 1 base at J, with 8 bases between. Per the germline V gene, CDR1 is SGHTA and CDR2 is FQGNSA. The CDR3 nucleotides are TGTGCCAGCAGCGCGGATCGGAACACTGAAGCTTTCTTT. Encoded protein: CASSADRNTEAFF.

The rearrangement joins TRBV30 to TRBJ1-3; the D gene is possibly TRBD1 (5 bases). Trimming took 6 bases from V and 2 from J, leaving 14 bases between them. The CDR3 has 14 amino acids. Per the germline V gene, CDR1 is GTSNPN and CDR2 is SVGIG (reference sequence). The CDR3 region is CACLLRGTGNTIYF. The DNA for the CDR3 is TGTGCCTGCCTTTTGCGGGGGACTGGAAACACCATATATTTT. The full variable domain, its missing parts supplied by reference TRBV30 and TRBJ1-3, is SQTIHQWPATLVQPVGSPLSLECTVEGTSNPNLYWYRQAAGRGLQLLFYSVGIGQISSEVPQNLSASRPQDRQFILSSKKLLLSDSGFYLCACLLRGTGNTIYFGEGSWLTVV.

This clone turned up a few times. This sequence joins TRBV20-1 and TRBJ1-2, with D unclear. The CDR3 length is 10 residues. The germline gives CDR1 DFQATT, CDR2 SNEGSKA (reference sequence). The CDR3 protein is CSPEGYGYTF. The DNA for the CDR3 is TGCAGCCCAGAGGGCTATGGCTACACCTTC.

This clone was seen only a few times. The chain combines TRBV5-1 with TRBJ2-3, with 7 nucleotides matching TRBD1. The CDR3 is 15 residues long. The V and J ends lost 6 bases and 2 bases, in that order; junction bases with no gene match: 9. Germline V gene lookup returns CDR1 SGHRS and CDR2 YFSETQ. CDR3: CASTFRDSLTDTQYF. The CDR3 DNA reads as TGCGCCAGCACCTTCCGGGACAGTCTCACAGATACGCAGTATTTT.

This clone has a handful of counts. The identical CDR3 is also encoded by other nucleotide sequences in the sample. The V gene is TRBV7-9, the J gene TRBJ2-7; no firm D call. Trimming cost V 11 bases and J 3 bases, with 8 bases left between them. CDR3 size: 10 residues. Per germline, CDR1 SEHNR and CDR2 FQNEAQ (reference sequence). The CDR3 sequence: CASGGYEQYF. The CDR3 region has the DNA TGTGCCTCGGGTGGCTACGAGCAGTACTTC.

The chain employs TRBV11-2 and TRBJ2-1; D is unresolved. V was pared by 1 base and J by 7 bases, with 8 bases between. CDR1 is SGHAT and CDR2 is FQNNGV in the germline V gene. The CDR3 contains 13 residues. The CDR3 DNA sequence: TGTGCCAGCAGCTTAGTGACGCGGAATGAGCAGTTCTTC. This sequence encodes CASSLVTRNEQFF.

This clone was counted only a few times. The rearrangement joins TRBV29-1 to TRBJ1-2; D is unclear. This CDR3 comprises 12 residues. Germline CDR1 and CDR2: SQVTM and ANQGSEA. V lost 3 bases and J lost 1, with 6 bases in between. The CDR3 nucleotides are TGCAGCGTTGAGGGCGATAACTATGGCTACACCTTC. Translated: CSVEGDNYGYTF.

The chain uses TRBV4-3 and TRBJ2-7; TRBD2 aligns across 9 bases. V shed 4 bases and J 7 bases; nucleotides not matched to a gene: 11. CDR3 length: 15 amino acids. Germline CDR1 and CDR2: LGHNA and YSLEER. CDR3 amino acids: CASSRSGGTLLEQYF. CDR3 in DNA: TGCGCCAGCAGCCGGAGCGGGGGGACCCTCTTGGAGCAGTACTTC.

This rearrangement joins TRBV7-2 to TRBJ1-4; TRBD1 matches 9 bases. V trimming: 6 bases; J trimming: 6 bases; junction bases outside the gene matches: 5. Germline V gene data show CDR1 as SGHTA and CDR2 as FQGNSA. CDR3 length equals 14 residues. For the CDR3, the DNA is TGTGCCAGCAGGAAACAGGGGGCGTATGAAAAACTGTTTTTT. It translates to CASRKQGAYEKLFF.